The TCR beta chain described here comes from a study of CD8+ T cells in alopecia areata listed by TCRdb under 2018. At the level of the whole study: The treated patients took part in an open-label pilot trial in which moderate-to-severe alopecia areata was treated with oral tofacitinib at 5 to 10 mg twice daily. Patients stayed on tofacitinib for 6 to 18 months and then had 6 months of follow-up off drug so that delayed response and recurrence could be assessed. Disease severity in treated patients was measured with the SALT score, which quantifies the percentage of affected scalp surface area. In both human patients and the C3H/HeJ mouse model, the study applied high-throughput TCRbeta sequencing to look at T cell clonal expansion in alopecia areata. Human TCRbeta sequencing covered scalp tissue and sorted CD4+ and CD8+ peripheral blood T cells from patchy and totalis/universalis alopecia areata patients and healthy controls. Biopsies were taken from tofacitinib-treated patients at baseline and at 4 and 24 weeks of treatment, and a later scalp biopsy was taken in several of the tofacitinib-treated patients. Scalp clonality was compared across normal scalp (n=4), patchy alopecia areata scalp (n=8), and alopecia totalis/universalis scalp (n=8). RNA came from the PAXgene miRNA kit for fixed scalp, the miRNeasy kit for PBMCs, and the RNeasy kit for mouse skin. immunoSEQ multiplex PCR using 35 Vbeta forward primers and 13 Jbeta reverse primers was used to amplify TCRbeta CDR3 regions. What the work shows at the level of the full study, not this receptor alone: Compared with normal scalp, lesional scalp, particularly in alopecia totalis/universalis, had higher clonality and more expanded CD8+ clones, which suggests antigenic drive. TCR sequences shared between patients were less clear than in mice, possibly partly because of HLA diversity in the patient population. Many expanded lesional clones persisted in scalp and blood during tofacitinib treatment, which may partly explain relapse after stopping treatment. Scalp TCR repertoire analysis is complicated because resident alphabeta T cells in normal human skin are also sequenced, whereas mouse skin is dominated by gammadelta T cells. Tofacitinib significantly lowered scalp clonality and the number of expanded CD8+ clones among the top 100 scalp clones. Because the treated cohort was small and had only one nonresponder, larger studies are needed to examine links between baseline CD8+ expansion and response.

As for this clone: Its antigen has not been determined. Base quality data are lacking; no much larger clone is found one base away.

Library construction relied on the immunoSEQ multiplex PCR assay. To provide template for TCR sequencing, every sample had RNA extracted and reverse transcribed into cDNA. First-strand cDNA was synthesized using SuperScript III with a 2:1 mix of oligo-dT and random hexamers. A synthetic immune receptor repertoire was used to assess amplification bias, and residual bias was removed computationally. The original methods were these. Raw reads were preprocessed to remove errors, and CDR3 was defined according to IMGT conventions as the region from the conserved cysteine to phenylalanine. To get clonality, Shannon entropy was normalized by log2 of the number of productive unique TCRs and the result was subtracted from 1. Whether scalp clones were CD4 or CD8 was inferred by matching scalp TCRbeta sequences against CD4 and CD8 repertoires sorted from blood. Imported from immuneACCESS, the table was reduced by TCRdb to in-frame sequences with V and J called. These copies leave out some clones; in studies compared against another copy, an unresolved V gene accounts for under half, and the cause of the remainder is not known. The V and J calls and clone size come from that table; D and trimming were worked out from the DNA. In all, the sample holds 200,000 to 250,000 clones, and around two fifths of those were seen once. Clones ranked in the top ten supply around 2.8% of the sample.

This specimen's treatment or condition label, interpreted: oral pan-JAK inhibitor, 5-10 mg twice daily. Peripheral blood and lesional scalp punch biopsies were obtained from patients with alopecia areata. PBMCs were isolated by density centrifugation and stained for CD3, CD4 and CD8, after which CD4+ and CD8+ T cells were sorted on a FACSAria. Trimming accounts for 6 bases at V and 7 bases at J, while the number of junction bases matched to no gene is 13. Per the germline V gene, MNHEY is the CDR1 and SVGAGI is the CDR2. Its CDR3 holds 15 amino acids, cysteine through phenylalanine. Left in the record is the CDR3 DNA by itself, 45 bases read in frame from the first base.

The sequence was collected from a human donor with alopecia areata. The rearrangement combines TRBV6-5 with TRBJ2-3; the junction holds 7 bases that match TRBD2. Here the sequenced sample was CD4+ T cells sorted from blood, taken at approximately week 36, from a patient treated with tofacitinib. The CDR3 protein sequence reads: CASSPSSGPRYTQYF. The nucleotide sequence reads as follows: TGTGCCAGCAGCCCTTCTAGCGGCCCCCGATATACGCAGTATTTT.